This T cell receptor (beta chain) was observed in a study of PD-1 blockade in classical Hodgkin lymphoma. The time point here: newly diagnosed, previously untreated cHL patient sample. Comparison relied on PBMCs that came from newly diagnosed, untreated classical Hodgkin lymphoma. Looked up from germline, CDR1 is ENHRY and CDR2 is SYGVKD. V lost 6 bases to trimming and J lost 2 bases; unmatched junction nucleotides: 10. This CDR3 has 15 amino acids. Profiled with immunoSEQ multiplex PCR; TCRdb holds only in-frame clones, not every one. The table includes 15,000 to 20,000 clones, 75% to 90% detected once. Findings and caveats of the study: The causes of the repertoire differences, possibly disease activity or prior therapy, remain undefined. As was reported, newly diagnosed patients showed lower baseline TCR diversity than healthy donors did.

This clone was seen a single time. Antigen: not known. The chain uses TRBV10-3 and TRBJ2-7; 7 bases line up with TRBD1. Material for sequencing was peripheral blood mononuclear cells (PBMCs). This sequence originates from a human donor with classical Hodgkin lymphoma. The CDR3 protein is CAIRADRQGPYEQYF. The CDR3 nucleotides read TGTGCCATCAGGGCAGATAGACAGGGACCCTACGAGCAGTACTTC.